This T cell receptor (beta chain) was sequenced for a study of a mutant IDH1 vaccine in newly diagnosed glioma. Across the whole study: Patients were pretreated with radiotherapy, temozolomide, or both, mostly both.

Germline CDR1 is SNHLY and CDR2 is FYNNEI. Trimming removed 7 bases at V and 6 bases at J, with 6 bases between. The CDR3 has 11 amino acids. Data came from immunoSEQ multiplex PCR; TCRdb stores just in-frame clones and leaves some out. The data hold tens of thousands of clones, with around 88% observed a single time. Regarding time point: baseline, week 1 (first vaccination visit). The treatment denotes: pre-vaccination baseline after standard-of-care therapy. This clonotype was obtained from a woman aged 18-29 years with glioma. Some clones in this sample may be carry-over from other donors' samples. The sample here was peripheral blood mononuclear cells (PBMCs), taken from a glioma patient treated with radiotherapy, temozolomide or both. The gene calls are TRBV2 and TRBJ2-2; D unclear. The CDR3 sequence: CASKEPGELFF. The CDR3 DNA follows: TGTGCCAGCAAGGAACCCGGGGAGCTGTTTTTT.